The TCR beta chain under discussion was sequenced for a study of OX40 agonist ivuxolimab in advanced cancers. Findings and caveats of the study: At 0.1 to 3.0 mg/kg, CD4+ and CD8+ blood T cells expanded clonally by week 6.

In its sample, this clone was seen a few times. Its specificity is unknown. The timepoints at which blood was sampled were baseline, cycle 4 day 1, and cycle 7 day 1. Trimming took off 6 bases at V and 5 bases at J, with 13 bases between the two ends. This CDR3 has 13 amino acids. Looked up from germline, CDR1 is LNHDA and CDR2 is SQIVND (reference sequence). Repertoires were generated with immunoSEQ multiplex PCR, while TCRdb's copy carries only in-frame clones and drops some. The sample includes about 52,000 clones, approximately 86% seen only once; the top ten take more than 13%. The specimen comprised CD4+ or CD8+ T cells sorted from blood, sampled in a trial of the OX40 agonist ivuxolimab. This TCR derives from an adult with an advanced solid tumor such as melanoma, head and neck, liver or kidney cancer. The chain uses TRBV19 and TRBJ1-1; the D gene is possibly TRBD1 (6 bases). The CDR3 DNA is TGTGCCAGTAGCTGGGGGGCGAAGACTGAAGCTTTCTTT. Its protein product is CASSWGAKTEAFF. The variable domain in full, completed from reference TRBV19 and TRBJ1-1, reads DGGITQSPKYLFRKEGQNVTLSCEQNLNHDAMYWYRQDPGQGLRLIYYSQIVNDFQKGDIAEGYSVSREKKESFPLTVTSAQKNPTAFYLCASSWGAKTEAFFGQGTRLTVV.